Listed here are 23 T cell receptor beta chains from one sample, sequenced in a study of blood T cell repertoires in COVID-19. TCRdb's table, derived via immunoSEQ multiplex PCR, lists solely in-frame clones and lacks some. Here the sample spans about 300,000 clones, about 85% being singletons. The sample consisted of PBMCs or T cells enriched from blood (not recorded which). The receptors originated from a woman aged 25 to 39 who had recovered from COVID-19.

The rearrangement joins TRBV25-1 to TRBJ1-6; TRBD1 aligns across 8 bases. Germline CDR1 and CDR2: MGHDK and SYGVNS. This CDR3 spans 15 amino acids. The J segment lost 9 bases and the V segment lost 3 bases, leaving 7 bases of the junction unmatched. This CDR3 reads CASSDHRTGRSPLHF. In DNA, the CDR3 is TGTGCCAGCAGTGACCACAGGACAGGGCGTTCACCCCTCCACTTT.

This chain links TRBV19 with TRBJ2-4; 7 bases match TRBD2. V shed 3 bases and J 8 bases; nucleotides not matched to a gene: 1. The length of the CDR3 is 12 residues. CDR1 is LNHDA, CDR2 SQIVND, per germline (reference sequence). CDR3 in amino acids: CASSMAGDIQYF. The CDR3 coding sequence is TGTGCCAGTAGTATGGCGGGGGACATTCAGTACTTC.

The CDR3, as DNA: TGTGCCAGCAGCGCAGGGTTTCAGCCCCAGCATTTT. Translating it yields CASSAGFQPQHF. The chain joins TRBV5-6 to TRBJ1-5, with D maybe TRBD1 (5 bases). CDR1 is SGHDT, CDR2 YYEEEE, per germline. CDR3 size: 12 residues. Trimming stripped 4 bases from V and 6 bases from J, with 8 bases between.

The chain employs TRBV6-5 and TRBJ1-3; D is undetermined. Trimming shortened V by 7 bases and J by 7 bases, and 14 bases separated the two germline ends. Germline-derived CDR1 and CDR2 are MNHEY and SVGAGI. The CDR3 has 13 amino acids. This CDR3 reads CASTDRSGNTIYF. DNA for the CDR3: TGTGCCAGCACCGACCGGTCGGGGAACACCATATATTTT.

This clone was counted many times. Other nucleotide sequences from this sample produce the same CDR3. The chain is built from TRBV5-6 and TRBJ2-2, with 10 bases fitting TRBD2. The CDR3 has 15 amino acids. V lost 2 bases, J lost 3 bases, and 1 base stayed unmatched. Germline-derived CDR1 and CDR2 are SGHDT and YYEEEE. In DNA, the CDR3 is TGTGCCAGCAGCTTTAGCGGGGGGTACACCGGGGAGCTGTTTTTT. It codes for CASSFSGGYTGELFF.

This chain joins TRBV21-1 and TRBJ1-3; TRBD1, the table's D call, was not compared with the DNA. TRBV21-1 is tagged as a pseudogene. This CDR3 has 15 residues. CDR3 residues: CASGIRTGTQNTIYF. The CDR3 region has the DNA TGTGCCAGCGGAATCAGGACAGGGACTCAAAACACCATATATTTT.

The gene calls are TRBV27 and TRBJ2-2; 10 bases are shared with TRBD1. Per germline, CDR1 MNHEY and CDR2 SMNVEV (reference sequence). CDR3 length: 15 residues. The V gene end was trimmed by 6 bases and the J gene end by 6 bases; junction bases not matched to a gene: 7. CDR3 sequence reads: CASSPGQGIPGELFF. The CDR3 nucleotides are TGTGCCAGCAGCCCGGGACAGGGGATCCCCGGGGAGCTGTTTTTT.

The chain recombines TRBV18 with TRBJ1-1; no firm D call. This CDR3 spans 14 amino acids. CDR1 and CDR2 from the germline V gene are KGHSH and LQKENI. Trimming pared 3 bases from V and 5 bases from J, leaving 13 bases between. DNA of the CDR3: TGTGCCAGCTCACCGGCTAGCGGAGATACTGAAGCTTTCTTT. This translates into CASSPASGDTEAFF.

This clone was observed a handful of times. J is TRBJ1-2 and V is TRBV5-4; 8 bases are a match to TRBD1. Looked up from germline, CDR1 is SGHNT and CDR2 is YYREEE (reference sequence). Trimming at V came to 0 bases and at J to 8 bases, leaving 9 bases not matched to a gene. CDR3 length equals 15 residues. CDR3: CASSLVGRGQGGYTF. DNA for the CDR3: TGTGCCAGCAGCTTGGTAGGCAGGGGGCAAGGAGGCTACACCTTC. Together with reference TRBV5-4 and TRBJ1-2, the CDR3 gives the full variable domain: ETGVTQSPTHLIKTRGQQVTLRCSSQSGHNTVSWYQQALGQGPQFIFQYYREEENGRGNFPPRFSGLQFPNYSSELNVNALELDDSALYLCASSLVGRGQGGYTFGSGTRLTVV.

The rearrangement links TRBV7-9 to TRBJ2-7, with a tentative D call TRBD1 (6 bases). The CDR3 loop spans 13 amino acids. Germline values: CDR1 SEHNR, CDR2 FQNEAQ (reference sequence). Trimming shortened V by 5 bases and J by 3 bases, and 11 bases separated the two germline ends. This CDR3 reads CASSLVGGYEQYF. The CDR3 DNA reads TGTGCCAGCAGCCTCGTAGGGGGCTACGAGCAGTACTTC.

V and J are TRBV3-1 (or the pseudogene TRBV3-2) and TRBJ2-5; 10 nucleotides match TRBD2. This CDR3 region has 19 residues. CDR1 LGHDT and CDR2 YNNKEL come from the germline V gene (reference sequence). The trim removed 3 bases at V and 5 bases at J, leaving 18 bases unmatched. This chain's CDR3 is CASSHHGLAGETTRETQYF. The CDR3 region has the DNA TGTGCCAGCAGCCACCATGGGCTAGCGGGGGAGACTACCAGGGAGACCCAGTACTTC.

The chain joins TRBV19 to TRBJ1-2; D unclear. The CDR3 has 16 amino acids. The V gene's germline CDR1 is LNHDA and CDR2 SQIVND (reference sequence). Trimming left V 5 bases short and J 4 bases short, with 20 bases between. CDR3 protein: CASSPDLGGQIYGYTF. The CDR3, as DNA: TGTGCCAGTAGTCCGGACCTCGGAGGGCAGATCTATGGCTACACCTTC.

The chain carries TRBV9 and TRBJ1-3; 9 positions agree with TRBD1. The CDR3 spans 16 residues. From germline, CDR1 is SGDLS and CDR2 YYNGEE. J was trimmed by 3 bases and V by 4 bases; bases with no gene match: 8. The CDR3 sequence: CASSTQTGGFGNTIYF. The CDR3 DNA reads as TGTGCCAGCAGCACCCAGACAGGGGGTTTTGGAAACACCATATATTTT.

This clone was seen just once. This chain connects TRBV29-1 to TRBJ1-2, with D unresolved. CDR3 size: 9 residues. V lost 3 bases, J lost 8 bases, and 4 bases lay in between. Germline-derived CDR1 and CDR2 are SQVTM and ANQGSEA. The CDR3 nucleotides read TGCAGCGTTGACCTGGGCTACACCTTC. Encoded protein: CSVDLGYTF.

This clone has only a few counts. CDR3: CASRLPGTGDEKLFF. The CDR3 coding sequence is TGTGCCAGCAGACTCCCCGGGACAGGGGATGAAAAACTGTTTTTT. The V gene is TRBV7-9, the J gene TRBJ1-4, with 10 bases fitting TRBD1. The CDR3 length is 15 residues. Germline trimming cut 6 bases from V and 6 bases from J; bases unmatched to any gene: 7. In germline, CDR1 is SEHNR, CDR2 FQNEAQ (reference sequence).

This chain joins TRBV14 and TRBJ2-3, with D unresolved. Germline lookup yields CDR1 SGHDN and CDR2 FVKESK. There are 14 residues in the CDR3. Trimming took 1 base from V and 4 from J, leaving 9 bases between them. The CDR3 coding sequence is TGTGCCAGCAGCCAAGTAGTCCCCGCAGATACGCAGTATTTT. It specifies CASSQVVPADTQYF.

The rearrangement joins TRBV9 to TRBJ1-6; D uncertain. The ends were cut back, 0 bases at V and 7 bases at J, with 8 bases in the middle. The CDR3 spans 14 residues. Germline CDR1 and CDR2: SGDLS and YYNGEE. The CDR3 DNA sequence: TGTGCCAGCAGCGTAGGATCGGAGAATTCACCCCTCCACTTT. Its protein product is CASSVGSENSPLHF.

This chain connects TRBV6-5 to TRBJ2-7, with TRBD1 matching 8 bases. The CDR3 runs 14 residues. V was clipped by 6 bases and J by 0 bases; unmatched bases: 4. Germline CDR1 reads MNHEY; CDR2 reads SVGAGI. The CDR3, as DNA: TGTGCCAGCAGCGTACAGGGGGGCTCCTACGAGCAGTACTTC. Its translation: CASSVQGGSYEQYF.

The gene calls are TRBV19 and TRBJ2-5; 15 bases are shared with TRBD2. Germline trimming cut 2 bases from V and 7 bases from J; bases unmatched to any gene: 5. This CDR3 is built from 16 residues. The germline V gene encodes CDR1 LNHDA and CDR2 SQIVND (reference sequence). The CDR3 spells CASSIRGLAGGGTQYF. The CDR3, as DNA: TGTGCCAGTAGTATAAGGGGACTAGCGGGGGGCGGGACCCAGTACTTC.

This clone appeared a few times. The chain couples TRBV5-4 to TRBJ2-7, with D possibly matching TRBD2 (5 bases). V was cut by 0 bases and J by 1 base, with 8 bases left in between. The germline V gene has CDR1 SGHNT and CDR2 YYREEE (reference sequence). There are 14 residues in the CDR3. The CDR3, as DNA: TGTGCCAGCAGCTTGGTTCCGGGGTCCTACGAGCAGTACTTC. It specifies CASSLVPGSYEQYF.

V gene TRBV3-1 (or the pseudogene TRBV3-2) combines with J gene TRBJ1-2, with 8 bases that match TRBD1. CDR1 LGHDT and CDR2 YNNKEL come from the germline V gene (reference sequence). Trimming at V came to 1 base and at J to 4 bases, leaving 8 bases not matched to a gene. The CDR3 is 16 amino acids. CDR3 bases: TGTGCCAGCAGCCAAGCACGGCAGGGGGCTTTCTATGGCTACACCTTC. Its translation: CASSQARQGAFYGYTF.

CDR3 region: CASSRGQSEGALHF. As DNA, the CDR3 is TGTGCCAGCAGTAGGGGACAGAGCGAGGGGGCCCTCCACTTT. This chain links TRBV6-5 with TRBJ1-6, with 7 bases aligning to TRBD1. The CDR3 spans 14 residues. Germline trimming cut 5 bases from V and 14 bases from J; bases unmatched to any gene: 12. The germline V gene has CDR1 MNHEY and CDR2 SVGAGI.

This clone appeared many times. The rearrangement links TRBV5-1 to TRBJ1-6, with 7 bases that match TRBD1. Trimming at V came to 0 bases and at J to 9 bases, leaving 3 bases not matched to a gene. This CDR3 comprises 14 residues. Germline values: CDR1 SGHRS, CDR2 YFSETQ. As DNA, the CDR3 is TGCGCCAGCAGCTTGGACAGGGGACCTTCACCCCTCCACTTT. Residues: CASSLDRGPSPLHF.